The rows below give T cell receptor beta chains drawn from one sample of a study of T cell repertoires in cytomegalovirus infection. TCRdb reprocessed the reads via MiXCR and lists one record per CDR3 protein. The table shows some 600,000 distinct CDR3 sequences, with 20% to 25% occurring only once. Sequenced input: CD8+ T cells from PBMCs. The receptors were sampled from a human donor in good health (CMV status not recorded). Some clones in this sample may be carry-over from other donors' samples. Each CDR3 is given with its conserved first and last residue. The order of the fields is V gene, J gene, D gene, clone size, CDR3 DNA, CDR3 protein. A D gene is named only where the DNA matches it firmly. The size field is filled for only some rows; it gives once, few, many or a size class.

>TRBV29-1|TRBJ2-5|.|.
TGCAGCAGCAGGAGGTTGCGAGAGACCCAGTACTTC
CSSRRLRETQYF
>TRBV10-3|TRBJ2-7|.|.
TGTGCCATCACCCAATCGGCAGGTAACTCCTACGAGCAGTACTTC
CAITQSAGNSYEQYF
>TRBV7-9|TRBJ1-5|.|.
TGTGCCAGCAGCGGGCACGGGGTCGGCAATCAGCCCCAGCATTTT
CASSGHGVGNQPQHF
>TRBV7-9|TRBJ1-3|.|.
TGTGCCAGCAGCAAGACCGGGGCGTCTGCAAGAAACACCATATATTTT
CASSKTGASARNTIYF
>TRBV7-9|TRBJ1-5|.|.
TGTGCCAGCAGCTCGGGAGTATTCCAGCATTTT
CASSSGVFQHF
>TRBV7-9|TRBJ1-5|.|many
TGTGCCAGCAGCCCCCCCGGGGTCGGCGATCAGCCCCAGCATTTT
CASSPPGVGDQPQHF
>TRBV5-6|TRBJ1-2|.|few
TGTGCCAGCAGCTTCGGGACGGGAAAAGCTGGCTACACCTTC
CASSFGTGKAGYTF
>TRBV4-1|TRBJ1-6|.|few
TGCGCCAGCAGGCATGTTTGGGGGCGCGGGGATTCACCCCTCCACTTT
CASRHVWGRGDSPLHF
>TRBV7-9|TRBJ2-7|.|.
TGTGCCAGCAGCTTCCCTGGAACCGGACAGCCTTACGAGCAGTACTTC
CASSFPGTGQPYEQYF
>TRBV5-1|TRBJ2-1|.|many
TGTGCCAGCAGCTTAGAAGGGGGTGGGTACAATGAGCAGTTCTTC
CASSLEGGGYNEQFF
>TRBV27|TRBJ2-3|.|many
TGTGCCAGCAGTTCAGGGGGGGCCCCAGATACGCAGTATTTT
CASSSGGAPDTQYF
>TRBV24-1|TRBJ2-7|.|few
TGTGCCACCAGTGATGGTTCGAGGGAGCAGTACTTC
CATSDGSREQYF
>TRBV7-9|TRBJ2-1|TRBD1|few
TGTGCCAGCAGCTTAGCCAGGGAGGACAGGGGGCTAAATGAGCAGTTCTTC
CASSLAREDRGLNEQFF
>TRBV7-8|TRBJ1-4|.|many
TGTGCCAGCCTGGACAGTCACAATGAAAAACTGTTTTTT
CASLDSHNEKLFF
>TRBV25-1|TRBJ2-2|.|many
TGTGCCAGCAGTGATAAAGCTGGGACCGGGGAGCTGTTTTTT
CASSDKAGTGELFF
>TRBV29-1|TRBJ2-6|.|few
TGCAGCGTTGAAGTCAGGGCGACTGGGGCCAACGTCCTGACTTTC
CSVEVRATGANVLTF
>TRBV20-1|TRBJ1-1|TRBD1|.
TGCGGTGCTAGCAGCGGTTGGACAGGATTGAACACTGAAGCTTTCTTT
CGASSGWTGLNTEAFF
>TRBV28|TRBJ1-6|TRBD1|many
TGTGCCTTAAGCCCCGGGACAGGGCTTCCACCCCTCCACTTT
CALSPGTGLPPLHF
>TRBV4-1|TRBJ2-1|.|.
TGCGCCAGCAGTCAAGATTTCTCAACAGGGTATGGTGGGGAGCAGTTCTTC
CASSQDFSTGYGGEQFF
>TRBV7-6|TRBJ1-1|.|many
TGTGCCAGCAGCTTAGCAGAAGGGTTCAACACTGAAGCTTTCTTT
CASSLAEGFNTEAFF
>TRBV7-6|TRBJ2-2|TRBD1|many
TGTGCCAGCAGCCCCCTGGGCGGACAGGGGACCCCGAACACCGGGGAGCTGTTTTTT
CASSPLGGQGTPNTGELFF
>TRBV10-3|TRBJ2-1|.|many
TGTGCCATCGGGCCTCCCAATGAGCAGTTCTTC
CAIGPPNEQFF
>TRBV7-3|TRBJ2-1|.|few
TGTGCCAGCAGTCGGGATGACAATGAGCAGTTCTTC
CASSRDDNEQFF
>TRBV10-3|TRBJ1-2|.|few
TGTGCCATCAGTGAACTGAGGGGCTACACCTTC
CAISELRGYTF
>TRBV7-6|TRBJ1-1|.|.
TGTGTTAGCAGCTTGACAGAGAACACTGAAGCTTTCTTT
CVSSLTENTEAFF
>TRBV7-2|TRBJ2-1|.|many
TGTGCCAGCAGCTTCTATTCGGGTCGGGATGAGCAGTTCTTC
CASSFYSGRDEQFF
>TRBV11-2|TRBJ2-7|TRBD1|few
TGTGCCAGCAGTCCTTACAGGGGCGAGTACGAGCAGTACTTC
CASSPYRGEYEQYF
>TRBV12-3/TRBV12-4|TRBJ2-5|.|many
TGTGCCAGCAGCCCTAACCCCGATGAGACCCAGTACTTC
CASSPNPDETQYF
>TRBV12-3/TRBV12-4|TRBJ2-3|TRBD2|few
TGTGCCAGCAGCAAGCGGGGAGTACAAGATACGCAGTATTTT
CASSKRGVQDTQYF
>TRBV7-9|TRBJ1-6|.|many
TGTGCCAGCAGCCCGGCCGCCGGTGGTATTGTGTCACCCCTCCACTTT
CASSPAAGGIVSPLHF
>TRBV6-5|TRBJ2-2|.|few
TGTGCCAGCAGTTACTCGTTGCAGGGGTCCGGGGAGCTGTTTTTT
CASSYSLQGSGELFF
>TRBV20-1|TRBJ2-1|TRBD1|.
TGCAGTGCTAGTAGTAGGGGACAGGGGGTCTACAATGAGCAGTTCTTC
CSASSRGQGVYNEQFF
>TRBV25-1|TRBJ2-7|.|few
TGTGCCAGTGGAGAGGGGGCCTACGAGCAGTACTTC
CASGEGAYEQYF
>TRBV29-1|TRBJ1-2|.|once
TGCAGCGTCGTGGGACCGCGCCCCGACTACACCTTC
CSVVGPRPDYTF
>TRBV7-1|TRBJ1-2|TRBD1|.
TGTGCCAGCAGCTCGACAGGGGCCTTGGACTATGGCTACACCTTC
CASSSTGALDYGYTF
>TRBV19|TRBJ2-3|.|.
TGTGCCACAAAACCGACAATCGGCACAGATACGCAGTATTTT
CATKPTIGTDTQYF
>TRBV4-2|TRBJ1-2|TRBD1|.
TGTGCCAGCAGCCCGGGGACAGGGGAAGAATATGGCTACACCTTC
CASSPGTGEEYGYTF
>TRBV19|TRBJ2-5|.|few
TGTGCCAGTAGTACCCGGGGTTCAGAGACCCAGTACTTC
CASSTRGSETQYF
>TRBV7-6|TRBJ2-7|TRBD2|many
TGTGCCAGCAGCTTAGCTAGCGGGGTTTACGAGCAGTACTTC
CASSLASGVYEQYF
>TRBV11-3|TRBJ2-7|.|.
TGTGCCAGCAGCTTAAAAGGGAGGGAGCAGTACTTC
CASSLKGREQYF
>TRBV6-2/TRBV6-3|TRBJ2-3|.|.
TGTGCCAGCTACCCGCTGTGGGGCTACACAGATACGCAGTATTTT
CASYPLWGYTDTQYF
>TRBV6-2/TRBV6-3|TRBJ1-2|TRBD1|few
TGTGCCAGCAGTTACCTGACAGGGTCTACCTATGGCTACACCTTC
CASSYLTGSTYGYTF
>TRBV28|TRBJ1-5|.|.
TGTGTCAGCAGTTCCGAGCAGTACGAGGTCAACCAGCCCCAGCATTTT
CVSSSEQYEVNQPQHF
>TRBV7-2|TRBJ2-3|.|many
TGTGCCAGCAGCTTAGTAACAAATACGCAGTATTTT
CASSLVTNTQYF
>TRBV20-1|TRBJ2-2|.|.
TGCAGTGCTATTCGAAACACCGGGGAGCTGTTTTTT
CSAIRNTGELFF